This T cell receptor beta chain derives from a study of T cell changes during pregnancy in multiple sclerosis. Clones were read by immunoSEQ multiplex PCR, and TCRdb kept only the in-frame ones, dropping some. The profile covers 100,000 or so clones, with roughly nine tenths appearing a single time and roughly 3.5% taken by the ten largest. Sample: peripheral blood, taken after pregnancy. This TCR was sampled from a female donor with multiple sclerosis, enrolled in a pregnancy study.

As DNA, the CDR3 is TGTGCCAGCAGTTCAGAACAGGGGGAACTAGGAAGACAGTATTTT. This sequence encodes CASSSEQGELGRQYF. V gene TRBV2 combines with J gene TRBJ2-3, with TRBD1 identical over 8 bases. V lost 5 bases, J lost 12 bases, and 16 bases stayed unmatched. The CDR3 sequence is 15 residues long. Germline CDR1 reads SNHLY; CDR2 reads FYNNEI.